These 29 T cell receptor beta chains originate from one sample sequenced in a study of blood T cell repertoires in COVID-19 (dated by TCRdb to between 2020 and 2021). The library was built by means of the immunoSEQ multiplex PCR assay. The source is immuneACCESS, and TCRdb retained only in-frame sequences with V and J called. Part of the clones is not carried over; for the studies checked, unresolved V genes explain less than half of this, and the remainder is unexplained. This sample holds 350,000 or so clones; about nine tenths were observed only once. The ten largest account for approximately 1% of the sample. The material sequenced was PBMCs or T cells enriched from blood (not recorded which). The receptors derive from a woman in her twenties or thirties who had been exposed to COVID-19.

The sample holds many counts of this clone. This CDR3 is CASSRDRAYEQYF. The CDR3 DNA sequence: TGTGCCAGCAGCCGGGACAGGGCGTACGAGCAGTACTTC. The chain has TRBV5-6 and TRBJ2-7; 9 nucleotides agree with TRBD1. V gave up 4 bases and J gave up 4 bases; unmatched junction bases: 3. This CDR3 spans 13 amino acids. Looked up from germline, CDR1 is SGHDT and CDR2 is YYEEEE.

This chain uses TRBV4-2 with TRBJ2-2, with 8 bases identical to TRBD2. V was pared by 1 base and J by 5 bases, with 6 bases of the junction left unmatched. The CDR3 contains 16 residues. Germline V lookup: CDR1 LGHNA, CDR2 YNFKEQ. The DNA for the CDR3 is TGTGCCAGCAGCCAAGTAAGCGGGAGACGAACCGGGGAGCTGTTTTTT. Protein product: CASSQVSGRRTGELFF.

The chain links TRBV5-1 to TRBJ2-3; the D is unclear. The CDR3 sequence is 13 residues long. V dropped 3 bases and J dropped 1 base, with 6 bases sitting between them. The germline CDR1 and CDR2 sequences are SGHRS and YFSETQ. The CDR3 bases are TGCGCCAGCAGCTCCCGGGGCACAGATACGCAGTATTTT. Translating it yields CASSSRGTDTQYF.

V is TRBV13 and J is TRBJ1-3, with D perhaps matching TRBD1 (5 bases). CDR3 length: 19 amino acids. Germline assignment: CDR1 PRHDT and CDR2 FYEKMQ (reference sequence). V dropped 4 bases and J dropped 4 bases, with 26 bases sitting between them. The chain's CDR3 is CASSSHTGTIPPSGNTIYF. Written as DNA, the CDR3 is TGTGCCAGCAGCTCTCATACCGGGACTATCCCTCCCTCCGGAAACACCATATATTTT. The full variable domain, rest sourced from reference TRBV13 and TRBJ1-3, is AAGVIQSPRHLIKEKRETATLKCYPIPRHDTVYWYQQGPGQDPQFLISFYEKMQSDKGSIPDRFSAQQFSDYHSELNMSSLELGDSALYFCASSSHTGTIPPSGNTIYFGEGSWLTVV.

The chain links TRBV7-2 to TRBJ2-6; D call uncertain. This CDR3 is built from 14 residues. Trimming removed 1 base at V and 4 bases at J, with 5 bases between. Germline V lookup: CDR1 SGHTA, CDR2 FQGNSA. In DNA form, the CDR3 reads TGTGCCAGCAGCTTAGTTCTGGGGGCCAACGTCCTGACTTTC. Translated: CASSLVLGANVLTF.

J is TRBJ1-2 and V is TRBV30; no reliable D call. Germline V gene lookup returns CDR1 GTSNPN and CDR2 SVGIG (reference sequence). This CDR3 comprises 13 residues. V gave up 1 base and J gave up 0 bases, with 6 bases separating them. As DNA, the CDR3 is TGTGCCTGGAGTGGCCAGACTAACTATGGCTACACCTTC. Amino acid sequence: CAWSGQTNYGYTF.

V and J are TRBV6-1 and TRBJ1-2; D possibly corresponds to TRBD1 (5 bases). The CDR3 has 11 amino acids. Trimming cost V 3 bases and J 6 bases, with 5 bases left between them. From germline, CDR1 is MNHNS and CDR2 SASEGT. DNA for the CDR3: TGTGCCAGCAGTGACAGGGATGGCTACACCTTC. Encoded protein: CASSDRDGYTF.

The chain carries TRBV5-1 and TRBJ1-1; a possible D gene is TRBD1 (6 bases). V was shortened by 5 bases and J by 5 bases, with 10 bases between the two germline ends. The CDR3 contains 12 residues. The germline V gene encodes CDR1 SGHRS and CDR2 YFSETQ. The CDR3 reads CASRRGSTEAFF. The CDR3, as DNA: TGCGCCAGCAGGAGGGGGAGTACTGAAGCTTTCTTT.

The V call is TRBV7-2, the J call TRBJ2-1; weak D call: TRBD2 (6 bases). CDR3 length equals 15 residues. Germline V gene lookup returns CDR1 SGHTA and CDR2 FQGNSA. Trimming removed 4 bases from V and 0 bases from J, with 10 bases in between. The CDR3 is CASSYRDFSYNEQFF. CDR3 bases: TGTGCCAGCAGCTACCGGGACTTCTCCTACAATGAGCAGTTCTTC. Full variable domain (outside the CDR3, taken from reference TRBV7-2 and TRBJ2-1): GAGVSQSPSNKVTEKGKDVELRCDPISGHTALYWYRQSLGQGLEFLIYFQGNSAPDKSGLPSDRFSAERTGGSVSTLTIQRTQQEDSAVYLCASSYRDFSYNEQFFGPGTRLTVL.

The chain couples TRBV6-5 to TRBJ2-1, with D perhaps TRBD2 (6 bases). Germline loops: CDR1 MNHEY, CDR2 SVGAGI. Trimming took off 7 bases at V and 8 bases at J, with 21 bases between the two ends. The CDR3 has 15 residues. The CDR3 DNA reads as TGTGCCAGCACCCCTATTTCGGGAGCCCCGGATGAGCAGTTCTTC. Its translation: CASTPISGAPDEQFF.

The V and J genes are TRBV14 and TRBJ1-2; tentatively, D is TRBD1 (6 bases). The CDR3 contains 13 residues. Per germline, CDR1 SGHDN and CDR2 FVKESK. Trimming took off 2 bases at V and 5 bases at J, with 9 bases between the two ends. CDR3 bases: TGTGCCAGCAGCCAATTAGGACAGTATGGCTACACCTTC. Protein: CASSQLGQYGYTF.

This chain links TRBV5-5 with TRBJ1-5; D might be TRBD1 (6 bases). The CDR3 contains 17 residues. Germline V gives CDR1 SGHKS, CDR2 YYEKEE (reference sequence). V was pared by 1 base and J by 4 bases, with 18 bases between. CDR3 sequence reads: CASSLFKPGHRNQPQHF. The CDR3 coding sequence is TGTGCCAGCAGCTTGTTTAAACCGGGACACCGAAATCAGCCCCAGCATTTT.

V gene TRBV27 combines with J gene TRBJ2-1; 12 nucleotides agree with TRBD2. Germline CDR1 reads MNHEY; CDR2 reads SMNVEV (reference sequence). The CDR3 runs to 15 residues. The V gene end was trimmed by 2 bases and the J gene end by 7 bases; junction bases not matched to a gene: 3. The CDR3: CASSLLAGGKNEQFF. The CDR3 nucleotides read TGTGCCAGCAGTTTACTAGCGGGAGGGAAGAATGAGCAGTTCTTC.

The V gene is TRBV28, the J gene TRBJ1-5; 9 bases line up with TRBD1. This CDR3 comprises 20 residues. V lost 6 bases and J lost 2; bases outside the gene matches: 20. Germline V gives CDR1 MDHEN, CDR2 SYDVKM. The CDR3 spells CASRPTTSQTGGYGNQPQHF. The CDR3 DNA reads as TGTGCCAGCAGACCTACAACCTCCCAAACAGGGGGCTATGGCAATCAGCCCCAGCATTTT.

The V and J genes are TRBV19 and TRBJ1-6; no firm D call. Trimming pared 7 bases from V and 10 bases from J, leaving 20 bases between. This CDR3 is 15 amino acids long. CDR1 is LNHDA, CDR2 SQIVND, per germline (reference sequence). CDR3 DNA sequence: TGTGCCAGTACCAACCTGGGCCGGGAGGGCTCACCCCTCCACTTT. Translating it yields CASTNLGREGSPLHF.

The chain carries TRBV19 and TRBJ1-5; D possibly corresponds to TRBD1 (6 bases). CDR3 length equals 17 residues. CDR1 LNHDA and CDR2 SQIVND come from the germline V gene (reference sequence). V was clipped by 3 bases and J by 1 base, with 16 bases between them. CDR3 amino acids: CASSIILTGSSNQPQHF. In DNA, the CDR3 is TGTGCCAGTAGTATTATCCTCACAGGGTCGAGCAATCAGCCCCAGCATTTT.

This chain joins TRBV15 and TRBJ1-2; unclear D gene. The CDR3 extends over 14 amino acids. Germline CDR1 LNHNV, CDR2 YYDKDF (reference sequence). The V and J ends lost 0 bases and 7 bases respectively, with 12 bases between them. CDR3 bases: TGTGCCACCAGCAGAGATCTAACAGTTCTTGGCTACACCTTC. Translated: CATSRDLTVLGYTF.

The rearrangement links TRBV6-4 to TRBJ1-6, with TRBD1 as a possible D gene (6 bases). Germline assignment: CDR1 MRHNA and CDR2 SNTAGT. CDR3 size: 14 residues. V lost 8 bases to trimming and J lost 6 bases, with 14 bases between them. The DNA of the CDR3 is TGTGCCAGCTTCGGCCAAGGGGGTAATTCACCCCTCCACTTT. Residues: CASFGQGGNSPLHF.

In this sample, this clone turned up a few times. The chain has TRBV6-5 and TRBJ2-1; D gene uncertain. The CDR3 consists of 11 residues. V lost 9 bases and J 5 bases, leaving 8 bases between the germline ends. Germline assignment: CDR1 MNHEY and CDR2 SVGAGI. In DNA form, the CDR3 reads TGTGCCAGTCAGGTAAACAATGAGCAGTTCTTC. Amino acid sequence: CASQVNNEQFF.

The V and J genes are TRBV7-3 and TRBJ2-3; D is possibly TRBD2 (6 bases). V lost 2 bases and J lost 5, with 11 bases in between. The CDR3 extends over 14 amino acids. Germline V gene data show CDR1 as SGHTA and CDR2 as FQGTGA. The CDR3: CASSLGTFRDTQYF. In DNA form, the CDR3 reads TGTGCCAGCAGCTTAGGGACTTTCCGAGATACGCAGTATTTT.

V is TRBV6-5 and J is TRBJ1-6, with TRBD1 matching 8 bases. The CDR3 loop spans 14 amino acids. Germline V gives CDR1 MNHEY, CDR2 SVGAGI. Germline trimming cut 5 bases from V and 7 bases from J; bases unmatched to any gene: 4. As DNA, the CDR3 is TGTGCCAGCAGTCCCCGGGACAGGAATTCACCCCTCCACTTT. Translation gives CASSPRDRNSPLHF.

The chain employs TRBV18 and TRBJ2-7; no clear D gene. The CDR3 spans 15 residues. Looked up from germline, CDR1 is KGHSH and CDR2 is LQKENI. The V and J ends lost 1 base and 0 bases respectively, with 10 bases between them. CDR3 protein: CASSPLADNSYEQYF. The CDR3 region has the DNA TGTGCCAGCTCACCACTCGCAGACAACTCCTACGAGCAGTACTTC.

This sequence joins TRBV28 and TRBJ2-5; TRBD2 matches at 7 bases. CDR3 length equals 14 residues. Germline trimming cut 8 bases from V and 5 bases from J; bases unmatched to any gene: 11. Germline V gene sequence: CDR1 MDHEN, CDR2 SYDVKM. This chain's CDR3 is CASSPSGGSETQYF. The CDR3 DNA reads TGTGCCAGCTCTCCCTCGGGCGGGAGCGAGACCCAGTACTTC.

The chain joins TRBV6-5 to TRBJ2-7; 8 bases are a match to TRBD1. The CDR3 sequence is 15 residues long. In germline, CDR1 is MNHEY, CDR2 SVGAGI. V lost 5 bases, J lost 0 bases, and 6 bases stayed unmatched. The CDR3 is CASSPRQGLSYEQYF. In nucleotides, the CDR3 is TGTGCCAGCAGTCCCCGACAGGGGCTCTCCTACGAGCAGTACTTC.

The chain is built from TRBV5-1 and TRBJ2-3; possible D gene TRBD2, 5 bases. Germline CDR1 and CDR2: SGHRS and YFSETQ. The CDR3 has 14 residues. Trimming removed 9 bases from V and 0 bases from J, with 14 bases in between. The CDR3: CATQEGGSTDTQYF. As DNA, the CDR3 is TGCGCCACCCAAGAGGGCGGTAGCACAGATACGCAGTATTTT.

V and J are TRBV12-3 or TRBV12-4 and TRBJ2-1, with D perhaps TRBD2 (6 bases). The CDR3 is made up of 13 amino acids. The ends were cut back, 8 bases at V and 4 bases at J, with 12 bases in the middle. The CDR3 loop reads CASCGAEYNEQFF. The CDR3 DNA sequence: TGTGCCAGCTGCGGGGCCGAATACAATGAGCAGTTCTTC.

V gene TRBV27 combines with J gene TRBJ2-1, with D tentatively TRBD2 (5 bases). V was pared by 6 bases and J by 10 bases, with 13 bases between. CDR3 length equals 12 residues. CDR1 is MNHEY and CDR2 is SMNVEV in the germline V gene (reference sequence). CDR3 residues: CASSGIYGEQFF. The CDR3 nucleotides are TGTGCCAGCAGCGGGATCTACGGGGAGCAGTTCTTC.

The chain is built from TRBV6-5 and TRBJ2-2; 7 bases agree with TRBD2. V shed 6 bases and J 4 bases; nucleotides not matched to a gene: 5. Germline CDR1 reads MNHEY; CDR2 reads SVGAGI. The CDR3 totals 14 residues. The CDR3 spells CASSRSGATGELFF. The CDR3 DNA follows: TGTGCCAGCAGCCGGAGCGGGGCCACCGGGGAGCTGTTTTTT.

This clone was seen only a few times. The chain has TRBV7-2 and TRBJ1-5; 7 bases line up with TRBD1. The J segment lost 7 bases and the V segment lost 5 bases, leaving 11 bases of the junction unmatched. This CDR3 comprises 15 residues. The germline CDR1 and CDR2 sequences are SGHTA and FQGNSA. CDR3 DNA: TGTGCCAGCAGCGTGACAGGGTCGAACGGGCAGCCCCAGCATTTT. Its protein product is CASSVTGSNGQPQHF.